This T cell receptor beta chain was identified in a study of cytomegalovirus exposure and HLA in healthy donors. Study details: An early data release held 75 million to 100 million unique TCRs from HLA-typed donors. Study-level results: What TCR beta sequences reportedly achieved was accurate prediction of HLA-A and HLA-B alleles in most subjects. The study found most TCR sequences rare, yet found some public TCRs in many donors. In a later analysis, at a false discovery rate of 0.05, roughly 17,000 TCR beta sequences were associated with HLA alleles.

There are 11 residues in the CDR3. Between the trimmed V and J ends, which lost 4 bases and 10 bases, there was a span of 13 bases. Germline V gene data show CDR1 as DFQATT and CDR2 as SNEGSKA (reference sequence). The PCR was carried out with 60 Vbeta primers and 13 Jbeta primers. Only in-frame clones appear in the TCRdb table, and some are missing; sequencing was by immunoSEQ multiplex PCR. The sample's table shows more than 130,000 clones. In regard to this clone: Its antigen is not known.

Sample: PBMCs. This receptor was identified in a man between 35 and 55 years old in good health and CMV-seronegative. The V and J genes are TRBV20-1 and TRBJ1-1; D is undetermined. CDR3 loop: CSANPGYGAFF. The CDR3 coding sequence is TGCAGTGCTAACCCCGGGTATGGAGCTTTCTTT.